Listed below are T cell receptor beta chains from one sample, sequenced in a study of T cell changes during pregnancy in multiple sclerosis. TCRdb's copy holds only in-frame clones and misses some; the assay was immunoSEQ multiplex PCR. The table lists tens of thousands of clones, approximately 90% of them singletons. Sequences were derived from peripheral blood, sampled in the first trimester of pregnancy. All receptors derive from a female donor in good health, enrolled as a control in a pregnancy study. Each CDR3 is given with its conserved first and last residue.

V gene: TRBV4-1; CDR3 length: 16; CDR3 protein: CASSQGSGPNTGELFF
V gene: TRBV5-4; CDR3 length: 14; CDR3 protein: CASTLDSLTYEQYF
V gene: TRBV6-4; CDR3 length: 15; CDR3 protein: CASSDSAESTDTQYF
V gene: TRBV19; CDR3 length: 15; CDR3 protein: CASSPIGQGTGELFF
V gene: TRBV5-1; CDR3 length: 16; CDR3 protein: CASSLVQVSSTDTQYF
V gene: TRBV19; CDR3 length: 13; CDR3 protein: CASMLIGGYGYTF
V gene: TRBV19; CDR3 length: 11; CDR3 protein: CASSQNTEAFF
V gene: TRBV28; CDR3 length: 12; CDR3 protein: CASAKPYNEQFF
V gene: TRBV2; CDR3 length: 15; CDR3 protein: CASSEVSGRALEQFF
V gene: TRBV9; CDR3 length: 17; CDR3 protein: CASSGGQGQGFNYEQYF
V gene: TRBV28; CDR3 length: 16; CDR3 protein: CASSSPIGVLGNTIYF